This record covers a single T cell receptor beta chain. Its target is not known. These data are taken from a study of cytomegalovirus exposure and HLA in healthy donors. Whole-study results and caveats: Overall, approximately 180 TCR beta chains were annotated as cytomegalovirus-associated. Most observed TCR sequences were rare, whereas some public TCRs were detected in many donors. The Asian-associated ancestry cluster reportedly had fewer N-insertions than the 666-donor mean in a later analysis. It was taken for granted in presence/absence analyses that sequencing depth across donors was roughly uniform.

Amplification used 60 Vbeta primers and 13 Jbeta primers. Clones were read by immunoSEQ multiplex PCR, and TCRdb kept only the in-frame ones, dropping some. The sample consists of 120,000 or so clones, approximately 76% of them appearing once. V shed 6 bases and J 1 base; nucleotides not matched to a gene: 5. Germline CDR1 reads ENHRY; CDR2 reads SYGVKD. The CDR3 loop spans 15 amino acids. The receptor was isolated from a man in his 60s in good health and CMV-seropositive. The chain combines TRBV10-3 with TRBJ1-1, with TRBD1 matching 10 bases. Sequencing was carried out using PBMCs. CDR3 sequence reads: CAISDRGRENTEAFF. The CDR3 DNA follows: TGTGCCATCAGCGACAGGGGGCGTGAGAACACTGAAGCTTTCTTT.